This T cell receptor beta chain appears in the sequencing data of a study of T cell changes during pregnancy in multiple sclerosis. Sequenced by immunoSEQ multiplex PCR; TCRdb stores in-frame clones only, minus some. Of more than 35,000 clones detected, 90% to 95% appear once; the ten largest clones hold roughly 0.38%. Sequences were derived from CD4+ T cells from peripheral blood mononuclear cells, sampled in the third trimester of pregnancy. The receptor was isolated from a female donor in good health, enrolled as a control in a pregnancy study.

This CDR3 reads CASSKRGPSGNTIYF. In nucleotides, the CDR3 is TGTGCCAGCAGCAAACGAGGGCCTTCTGGAAACACCATATATTTT. The V and J genes are TRBV5-6 and TRBJ1-3; D gene unclear. The CDR3 is made up of 15 amino acids. The germline V and J ends were trimmed by 4 bases and 1 base, with 12 bases remaining between them. From germline, CDR1 is SGHDT and CDR2 YYEEEE.